This record covers a single T cell receptor beta chain. Its antigen is still unknown. The V gene's germline CDR1 is MNHEY and CDR2 SVGEGT. The CDR3 sequence is 14 residues long. V lost 5 bases to trimming and J lost 8 bases; unmatched junction nucleotides: 7. CD4+ T cells from unexposed donors were obtained before the COVID-19 pandemic (2011-2018). Isolation of CD4+ T cells took place after roughly nine days in culture. Unexposed-donor CD4+ T cells were probed with SARS-CoV-2 S/N and four cold-coronavirus spikes, cells permitting. Fresh IL-2 medium replaced half the medium on days 3 and 7. The protocol was immunoSEQ multiplex PCR, while the TCRdb copy is restricted to in-frame clones and leaves out a portion. The table lists some 20,000 clones, about three quarters of them singletons. The source of the sample is a study of CD4 T cells in relation to SARS-CoV-2 and coronaviruses. Study-wide context: ViraFEST: approximately ten-day antigen culture of PBMCs, then TCR beta CDR3 sequencing.

The chain is built from TRBV6-2 or TRBV6-3 and TRBJ1-5, with TRBD1 matching 9 bases. The sequence came from a human donor in good health. The material sequenced was CD4+ T cells from PBMCs, cultured in vitro. The CDR3 DNA reads as TGTGCCAGCAGTGTTACAGGGGGCCGGGAGCCCCAGCATTTT. The encoded protein is CASSVTGGREPQHF.